Sequencing of this T cell receptor (beta chain) was carried out in a study of glioma-infiltrating T cells after dendritic cell vaccination. On the study more broadly: The vaccine used monocyte-derived dendritic cells pulsed overnight with autologous tumor lysate.

The primer mix had 60 V beta and 13 J beta primers. Assay: immunoSEQ multiplex PCR; the TCRdb copy retains only in-frame clones and omits some. The data show roughly 100,000 clones, over 80% seen once. This sample's time point: after dendritic cell vaccination, including at tumor progression/relapse. About this clone: Its antigen is unknown.

Study findings and constraints: The cohort had few patients with full blood and tumor sets.

V was cut by 5 bases and J by 8 bases, with 33 bases left in between. Per the germline V gene, CDR1 is SNHLY and CDR2 is FYNNEI. CDR3 size: 19 residues. The source material was blood, sampled after dendritic cell vaccination. The sequence derives from a human donor with glioblastoma. The rearrangement links TRBV2 to TRBJ1-1; D perhaps matches TRBD1 (6 bases). The CDR3 region is CASSRHETRDITTQPEAFF. The CDR3 DNA follows: TGTGCCAGCAGTCGCCATGAGACCCGGGACATTACAACCCAGCCAGAAGCTTTCTTT.